The 2 T cell receptor beta chains in this list originate from one sample, sequenced in a study of CD8 T cells in Susac syndrome. Random hexamers were used to reverse transcribe the RNA input (roughly 0.5 to 1 ug). TCRdb reanalysed the immunoSEQ multiplex PCR reads using MiXCR and keeps one entry per CDR3 protein. Altogether approximately 230,000 distinct CDR3 sequences are present, around 93% being singletons, with the ten largest covering approximately 0.07%. The source material was CD4+ T cells from PBMCs. All receptors come from a human donor with multiple sclerosis.

The J gene is TRBJ2-5, the V gene TRBV20-1, with 9 bases fitting TRBD2. Germline assignment: CDR1 DFQATT and CDR2 SNEGSKA (reference sequence). This CDR3 contains 16 residues. Germline trimming cut 3 bases from V and 5 bases from J; bases unmatched to any gene: 13. The CDR3 is CSASVGGRGGLETQYF. DNA for the CDR3: TGCAGTGCTAGCGTCGGCGGGAGGGGCGGGCTGGAGACCCAGTACTTC.

The CDR3 here is CASSLMDGGSRYGYTF. CDR3 coding DNA: TGTGCCAGCAGCCTCATGGACGGGGGGTCTCGCTATGGCTACACCTTC. This chain links TRBV7-9 with TRBJ1-2; possibly TRBD1 for D (5 bases). The CDR3 sequence is 16 residues long. V was pared by 5 bases and J by 4 bases, with 20 bases between. Per the germline V gene, CDR1 is SEHNR and CDR2 is FQNEAQ (reference sequence). The full variable domain, completed using reference TRBV7-9 and TRBJ1-2, is DTGVSQNPRHKITKRGQNVTFRCDPISEHNRLYWYRQTLGQGPEFLTYFQNEAQLEKSRLLSDRFSAERPKGSFSTLEIQRTEQGDSAMYLCASSLMDGGSRYGYTFGSGTRLTVV.